This T cell receptor beta chain emerged from a study of T cell changes during pregnancy in multiple sclerosis. The V gene end was trimmed by 4 bases and the J gene end by 0 bases; junction bases not matched to a gene: 3. This CDR3 is built from 15 residues. Germline CDR1 SGHAT, CDR2 FQDESV (reference sequence). This table comes from immunoSEQ multiplex PCR, and its TCRdb copy is limited to in-frame clones, with some not included. The table has about 61,000 clones, about nine tenths seen once. The rearrangement links TRBV11-1 to TRBJ2-1; 7 nucleotides line up with TRBD2. This sequence was found in a female donor in good health, enrolled as a control in a pregnancy study. Sequenced here: peripheral blood, sampled in the first trimester of pregnancy. DNA of the CDR3: TGTGCCAGCAGCTACGGGACTACCTCCTACAATGAGCAGTTCTTC. Protein: CASSYGTTSYNEQFF.